The rows below give T cell receptor beta chains drawn from one sample of a study of blood T cell repertoires in COVID-19. Generated by immunoSEQ multiplex PCR, the TCRdb table keeps only in-frame clones and is missing some. Among 200,000 or so clones listed, roughly 80% were seen once. Sequenced sample: peripheral blood. The origin of the receptors is a young woman who had recovered from COVID-19. The CDR3 runs from the conserved cysteine through the conserved F or W. The D gene is left open where the match is weak. The size field is filled for only some rows; it gives once, few, many or a size class.

>TRBV27|TRBJ1-1|-|-
TGTGCCAGCAGTTTAGGGGCAGGGAAAGTTGGCACTGAAGCTTTCTTT
CASSLGAGKVGTEAFF
>TRBV6-2/TRBV6-3|TRBJ2-4|TRBD2|-
TGTGCCAGCAGTTTGGGACTAGCGGGAGGGCCGAACATTCAGTACTTC
CASSLGLAGGPNIQYF
>TRBV18|TRBJ1-1|TRBD1|-
TGTGCCAGCTCCCCCACCGGGACAGGGGGGTCTTTCTTT
CASSPTGTGGSFF
>TRBV6-6|TRBJ2-3|-|once
TGTGCCAGCACTGGCACGGGATTTAGCACAGATACGCAGTATTTT
CASTGTGFSTDTQYF
>TRBV27|TRBJ1-2|TRBD1|few
TGTGCCAGCACCCCGGGACAGGGAGGTGGCTACACCTTC
CASTPGQGGGYTF
>TRBV12-5|TRBJ2-5|TRBD2|-
TGTGCTAGTGGTTCACCGGGACTAGCGGAGACCCAGTACTTC
CASGSPGLAETQYF
>TRBV2|TRBJ2-2|TRBD2|-
TGTGCCAGCAGTGCCGGGGGGGCCCACACCGGGGAGCTGTTTTTT
CASSAGGAHTGELFF
>TRBV18|TRBJ1-3|-|-
TGTGCCAGCTCACCAAATCAACCGGGATCAGAAGGAAACACCATATATTTT
CASSPNQPGSEGNTIYF
>TRBV7-9|TRBJ2-3|TRBD1|-
TGTGCCAGCAGCGCGGGACAGGGAAGGGATACGCAGTATTTT
CASSAGQGRDTQYF
>TRBV5-5|TRBJ2-7|-|-
TGTGCCAGCAGCTTGGCCGCGACAGGCCCTAGTGGGCAGTACTTC
CASSLAATGPSGQYF
>TRBV4-2|TRBJ2-1|TRBD2|-
TGTGCCAGCAGCCAATCCGGGACTAGCGGGAGTTTCTCCACTGAGCAGTTCTTC
CASSQSGTSGSFSTEQFF
>TRBV5-1|TRBJ2-5|TRBD1|-
TGCGCCAGCAGCTTAGGGACAGGGGGTCAAGAGACCCAGTACTTC
CASSLGTGGQETQYF
>TRBV18|TRBJ2-1|TRBD2|once
TGTGCCAGCTCACCGGGGGGAGGGCGGATAAATGAGCAGTTCTTC
CASSPGGGRINEQFF
>TRBV9|TRBJ2-1|TRBD2|-
TGTGCCAGCAGCGTCAAGGGACTAGCGGCCTACAATGAGCAGTTCTTC
CASSVKGLAAYNEQFF
>TRBV29-1|TRBJ2-1|TRBD1|-
TGCAGCGTTGAAGTTGGGACAGGGGCCTACAATGAGCAGTTCTTC
CSVEVGTGAYNEQFF
>TRBV6-6|TRBJ2-4|-|-
TGTGCCAGCAGTCCACTCCCGGGACACCAAAAGTCGGGCAAAAACATTCAGTACTTC
CASSPLPGHQKSGKNIQYF
>TRBV5-1|TRBJ2-3|TRBD2|-
TGCGCCAGCAGCTTAGCGGGAGGGCCCCTCGGCACAGATACGCAGTATTTT
CASSLAGGPLGTDTQYF
>TRBV19|TRBJ2-5|TRBD2|few
TGTGCCAGTAGTATTGGAACTAGCGGGAGGCGAGAGGAGACCCAGTACTTC
CASSIGTSGRREETQYF
>TRBV27|TRBJ2-1|-|once
TGTGCCAGCAGCTACCTCGTCCGCAATGAGCAGTTCTTC
CASSYLVRNEQFF
>TRBV6-5|TRBJ2-7|TRBD2|few
TGTGCCAGCAGTTGGACTAGGGGCTACGAGCAGTACTTC
CASSWTRGYEQYF